Following are 10 T cell receptor beta chains from one sample sequenced in a study of CD8 T cells in ankylosing spondylitis. Study-level results: One TCR beta motif, made up of seven to nine highly homologous variants, appeared characteristic of ankylosing spondylitis blood.

A single record per CDR3 protein comes from TCRdb applying MiXCR to the 5' RACE reads. In the table there are about 540,000 distinct CDR3 sequences, roughly 12% of which are singletons. For these TCRs, the target antigens are not known. The specimen sequenced was blood, either unsorted or a sorted T cell fraction (not recorded which). These receptors came from a male donor with ankylosing spondylitis.

There are a few counts of this clonotype. The chain is built from TRBV7-8 and TRBJ2-1; D uncertain. Trimming removed 1 base from V and 0 bases from J, with 13 bases in between. Germline values: CDR1 SGHVS, CDR2 FQNEAQ. This CDR3 comprises 17 residues. The CDR3 region is CASSLEVAESSYNEQFF. CDR3 nucleotides: TGTGCCAGCAGCTTAGAGGTGGCGGAGAGCTCCTACAATGAGCAGTTCTTC.

Details on this clonotype: A much larger clone differs from this one at a single base, so this may be a read error. The DNA of the CDR3 is TGTGCCAGCAGTGAATATACTAGCCGGTGGGAGACCCAGAACTTC. Translated, it gives CASSEYTSRWETQNF. The V call is TRBV25-1, the J call TRBJ2-5; D possibly corresponds to TRBD2 (6 bases). Germline V CDR1 and CDR2: MGHDK, SYGVNS. The CDR3 covers 15 residues.

This clonotype was found a few times. This chain joins TRBV30 and TRBJ2-1; a possible D gene is TRBD2 (6 bases). Germline assignment: CDR1 GTSNPN and CDR2 SVGIG (reference sequence). This CDR3 spans 15 amino acids. Trimming removed 3 bases at V and 4 bases at J, with 16 bases between. The CDR3 nucleotides read TGTGCCTGGAGCCTACTAGCCCACGGGTACAATGAGCAGTTCTTC. This encodes CAWSLLAHGYNEQFF.

V is TRBV25-1 and J is TRBJ1-6; tentatively, D is TRBD1 (5 bases). This CDR3 region has 13 residues. Germline V gene lookup returns CDR1 MGHDK and CDR2 SYGVNS. The V end lost 8 bases, the J end lost 8 bases, and 13 bases lay between the germline ends. The CDR3 protein is CASGGSSYSPLHF. The CDR3 DNA reads TGTGCCAGCGGGGGAAGTTCTTATTCACCCCTCCACTTT.

CDR3 sequence reads: CASSQRGLLGNEQFF. The CDR3 region has the DNA TGTGCCAGCAGCCAAAGGGGGTTATTGGGCAATGAGCAGTTCTTC. The chain employs TRBV3-1 and TRBJ2-1, with D possibly being TRBD1 (6 bases). The CDR3 runs to 15 residues. Trimming cost V 2 bases and J 6 bases, with 14 bases left between them. The germline gives CDR1 LGHDT, CDR2 YNNKEL (reference sequence).

Many counts were recorded for this clonotype. The chain links TRBV5-6 to TRBJ1-3, with 7 bases matching TRBD1. The V and J ends lost 4 bases and 2 bases, in that order; junction bases with no gene match: 3. Germline V gene lookup returns CDR1 SGHDT and CDR2 YYEEEE. This CDR3 region has 14 residues. Here the CDR3 DNA reads TGTGCCAGCAGCGTAGGGACAGCTGGAAACACCATATATTTT. Amino acid sequence: CASSVGTAGNTIYF.

In this sample, this clonotype turned up a few times. J is TRBJ2-1 and V is TRBV29-1; D might be TRBD1 or TRBD2, each matching 5 bases. The V end was cut by 6 bases, the J end by 5 bases, with 17 bases between. This CDR3 has 14 residues. Germline assignment: CDR1 SQVTM and CDR2 ANQGSEA. In DNA form, the CDR3 reads TGCAGCGTCGCCGGGACCGCCCGAAACAATGAGCAGTTCTTC. It yields the protein CSVAGTARNNEQFF.

The sample holds a few counts of this clonotype. The genes are TRBV21-1 and TRBJ1-5. TRBV21-1 is noted as a pseudogene. The CDR3 consists of 14 residues. The CDR3 nucleotides are TGTGCCAGCAGCAAAGATGGAGGCAATCAGCCCCAGCATTTT. As protein: CASSKDGGNQPQHF.

This clonotype was observed many times. The CDR3 coding sequence is TGTGCCAGCAGCTTAAATGCAGGGAACACCGGGGAGCTGTTTTTT. It encodes CASSLNAGNTGELFF. The rearrangement links TRBV7-7 to TRBJ2-2; no clear D. Trimming pared 2 bases from V and 1 base from J, leaving 8 bases between. The CDR3 covers 15 residues. Germline CDR1 and CDR2: SSHAT and FNYEAQ (reference sequence).

This clonotype was counted between two and nine times. The genes are TRBV5-6 and TRBJ2-2, with 14 bases matching TRBD2. Germline V gives CDR1 SGHDT, CDR2 YYEEEE. Trimming took 4 bases from V and 4 from J; bases not matched to a gene: 9. The CDR3 is made up of 18 amino acids. The DNA of the CDR3 is TGTGCCAGCAGCCGGGGGACTAGCGGGAGAAGAGGCACCGGGGAGCTGTTTTTT. Protein product: CASSRGTSGRRGTGELFF. Full variable domain (rest looked up from reference TRBV5-6 and TRBJ2-2): DAGVTQSPTHLIKTRGQQVTLRCSPKSGHDTVSWYQQALGQGPQFIFQYYEEEERQRGNFPDRFSGHQFPNYSSELNVNALLLGDSALYLCASSRGTSGRRGTGELFFGEGSRLTVL.